The 26 T cell receptor beta chains below come from one sample, sequenced in a study of control samples from healthy donors and cancer patients. The protocol was immunoSEQ multiplex PCR, while the TCRdb copy is restricted to in-frame clones and leaves out a portion. In the table there are some 120,000 clones, more than 75% of which are singletons. Sequences were obtained from blood. These receptors were taken from a woman in her seventies in good health.

This rearrangement joins TRBV13 to TRBJ2-3; 8 nucleotides match TRBD2. The CDR3 spans 18 residues. Trimming took 5 bases from V and 0 from J; bases not matched to a gene: 13. CDR1 is PRHDT, CDR2 FYEKMQ, per germline (reference sequence). The CDR3 bases are TGTGCCAGCAGCGGATATAGCGGGACGACCCCTAGCACAGATACGCAGTATTTT. Protein: CASSGYSGTTPSTDTQYF.

The chain joins TRBV12-3 or TRBV12-4 to TRBJ1-5; D is undetermined. CDR3 length: 12 residues. With 7 bases removed from V and 9 bases from J, the gap between germline ends came to 13 bases. CDR3 in amino acids: CASTLSLGPQHF. The CDR3 DNA follows: TGTGCCAGCACCCTGTCCCTGGGGCCCCAGCATTTT.

This sequence joins TRBV9 and TRBJ1-2, with 10 bases lining up with TRBD1. The CDR3 totals 14 residues. Per germline, CDR1 SGDLS and CDR2 YYNGEE. With V trimmed by 0 bases and J by 5 bases, 1 base remained unmatched. CDR3 loop: CASSVGQGAYGYTF. CDR3 sequence (DNA): TGTGCCAGCAGCGTAGGACAGGGGGCTTATGGCTACACCTTC.

This clone was detected only a few times. The genes are TRBV6-2 or TRBV6-3 and TRBJ2-7; D is uncertain. V lost 2 bases and J 0 bases, leaving 8 bases between the germline ends. The CDR3 has 14 amino acids. CDR1 and CDR2 from the germline V gene are MNHEY and SVGEGT. DNA for the CDR3: TGTGCCAGCAGTTACGAGTCTAGCTCCTACGAGCAGTACTTC. This translates into CASSYESSSYEQYF.

The chain combines TRBV4-1 with TRBJ2-4; 7 bases line up with TRBD1. Trimming cost V 4 bases and J 6 bases; bases outside gene matches: 9. This CDR3 comprises 15 residues. Germline loops: CDR1 MGHRA, CDR2 YSYEKL. CDR3 in DNA: TGCGCCAGCAGCCCCCTTTGGCAGGGGGTAAACATTCAGTACTTC. Amino acids: CASSPLWQGVNIQYF.

This sequence joins TRBV2 and TRBJ1-2; D is uncertain. Germline loops: CDR1 SNHLY, CDR2 FYNNEI. The length of the CDR3 is 16 residues. The V end lost 4 bases, the J end lost 8 bases, and 23 bases lay between the germline ends. The CDR3 spells CASSVTDYAFNRGYTF. CDR3 DNA: TGTGCCAGCAGTGTAACAGACTATGCGTTCAACCGGGGCTACACCTTC.

This sequence joins TRBV27 and TRBJ1-2, with 8 nucleotides matching TRBD1. Per germline, CDR1 MNHEY and CDR2 SMNVEV (reference sequence). V shed 6 bases and J 8 bases; nucleotides not matched to a gene: 8. This CDR3 is built from 13 residues. The CDR3 here is CASSFQGAGGYTF. CDR3 DNA: TGTGCCAGCAGCTTCCAGGGGGCCGGGGGCTACACCTTC.

This clone was picked up a small number of times. The chain has TRBV6-5 and TRBJ1-5; perhaps TRBD1 as D (5 bases). CDR1 is MNHEY, CDR2 SVGAGI, per germline. Trimming removed 2 bases at V and 3 bases at J, with 5 bases between. This CDR3 region has 13 residues. CDR3 DNA sequence: TGTGCCAGCAGTTACGGACACAATCAGCCCCAGCATTTT. This translates into CASSYGHNQPQHF.

The V call is TRBV25-1, the J call TRBJ2-2; weak D call: TRBD1 (6 bases). The CDR3 covers 14 residues. The germline V gene has CDR1 MGHDK and CDR2 SYGVNS. Trimming took 4 bases from V and 6 from J, leaving 12 bases between them. CDR3 bases: TGTGCCAGCAGTGCTACAGGGAGAGCCGGGGAGCTGTTTTTT. It translates to CASSATGRAGELFF.

This clone was picked up a small number of times. This sequence joins TRBV6-4 and TRBJ2-2; D is uncertain. The V end was cut by 0 bases, the J end by 6 bases, with 5 bases between. The CDR3 is 13 amino acids. Germline lookup yields CDR1 MRHNA and CDR2 SNTAGT. The CDR3 coding sequence is TGTGCCAGCAGTGACTCGGCCTCCGGGGAGCTGTTTTTT. Its translation is CASSDSASGELFF.

This clone was detected once. The genes are TRBV5-3 and TRBJ1-1; perhaps TRBD1 as D (5 bases). TRBV5-3 qualifies as an ORF whose function is uncertain. The CDR3 length is 18 residues. V lost 3 bases, J lost 1 base, and 22 bases lay in between. This chain's CDR3 is CARSSTDSLPQGNTEAFF. CDR3 in DNA: TGTGCCAGAAGCTCGACTGACAGCCTACCCCAGGGGAACACTGAAGCTTTCTTT.

This clone was counted a single time. This CDR3 reads CASSETGPSTYEQYF. Written as DNA, the CDR3 is TGTGCCAGCAGTGAGACAGGACCTAGTACCTACGAGCAGTACTTC. The rearrangement links TRBV2 to TRBJ2-7, with D perhaps matching TRBD1 (6 bases). V lost 3 bases, J lost 2 bases, and 14 bases lay in between. CDR3 length: 15 residues. Germline V gene data show CDR1 as SNHLY and CDR2 as FYNNEI.

The CDR3 DNA is TGCAGCGCTGATGCAGGGGAGACTGAAGCTTTCTTT. Its protein product is CSADAGETEAFF. The chain carries TRBV29-1 and TRBJ1-1, with a tentative D call TRBD1 (6 bases). The CDR3 consists of 12 residues. With 7 bases removed from V and 5 bases from J, the gap between germline ends came to 14 bases. Germline V gene data show CDR1 as SQVTM and CDR2 as ANQGSEA.

CDR3 residues: CASSLSRPGNNEQFF. CDR3 in DNA: TGTGCCAGCAGTTTATCCCGGCCAGGCAACAATGAGCAGTTCTTC. J is TRBJ2-1 and V is TRBV27; no clear D. Trimming stripped 0 bases from V and 5 bases from J, with 11 bases between. The germline V gene has CDR1 MNHEY and CDR2 SMNVEV (reference sequence). This CDR3 contains 15 residues.

J is TRBJ1-1 and V is TRBV2; no definite D call. CDR1 and CDR2 from the germline V gene are SNHLY and FYNNEI. The CDR3 covers 14 residues. The ends were cut back, 2 bases at V and 6 bases at J, with 13 bases in the middle. In DNA form, the CDR3 reads TGTGCCAGCAGTGAATGGGAGGTTGCGGCTGAAGCTTTCTTT. Encoded protein: CASSEWEVAAEAFF.

The chain combines TRBV11-2 with TRBJ1-6; D unresolved. The CDR3 sequence is 16 residues long. V lost 0 bases and J lost 0, with 6 bases in between. Per germline, CDR1 SGHAT and CDR2 FQNNGV. In DNA form, the CDR3 reads TGTGCCAGCAGCTTAGAGCCGAGCTCCTATAATTCACCCCTCCACTTT. Translating it yields CASSLEPSSYNSPLHF.

The genes are TRBV20-1 and TRBJ1-1, with D unresolved. Germline CDR1 reads DFQATT; CDR2 reads SNEGSKA (reference sequence). The CDR3 extends over 10 amino acids. V was shortened by 3 bases and J by 6 bases, with 5 bases between the two germline ends. CDR3 coding DNA: TGCAGTGCTAGGATCCCTGAAGCTTTCTTT. As protein: CSARIPEAFF.

V gene TRBV6-5 combines with J gene TRBJ1-1, with no clear D. V gave up 0 bases and J gave up 1 base, with 6 bases separating them. Germline CDR1 is MNHEY and CDR2 is SVGAGI. CDR3 length: 14 residues. CDR3 sequence: CASSYSLGNTEAFF. The DNA of the CDR3 is TGTGCCAGCAGTTACTCGCTGGGGAACACTGAAGCTTTCTTT.

A word on this clone: Relative to the germline gene, one junction end is altered; a read error may explain this. The same CDR3 is also encoded by other DNA sequences in this sample. J is TRBJ1-5 and V is TRBV10-3; 7 bases agree with TRBD1. Per the germline V gene, CDR1 is ENHRY and CDR2 is SYGVKD. The CDR3 totals 14 residues. The CDR3 coding sequence is TGTGCCATCAGGGACTCGACAGGGACTCAGCCCCAACATTTT. This gives the protein CAIRDSTGTQPQHF.

This clone was observed a single time. This rearrangement joins TRBV11-2 to TRBJ2-7; D uncertain. V dropped 1 base and J dropped 7 bases, with 14 bases sitting between them. CDR1 SGHAT and CDR2 FQNNGV come from the germline V gene. This CDR3 has 14 residues. The CDR3 DNA sequence: TGTGCCAGCAGCTTAGGGCGAGTATCCGTAGAGCAGTACTTC. This gives the protein CASSLGRVSVEQYF.

The chain is built from TRBV6-5 and TRBJ1-2, with D perhaps TRBD1 (6 bases). The V end was cut by 2 bases, the J end by 3 bases, with 13 bases between. The CDR3 is 15 residues long. Germline CDR1 and CDR2: MNHEY and SVGAGI. CDR3 residues: CASSYAQGLHYGYTF. CDR3 DNA: TGTGCCAGCAGTTACGCCCAGGGGCTTCACTATGGCTACACCTTC.

The V call is TRBV5-1, the J call TRBJ1-1, with 7 nucleotides matching TRBD1. Looked up from germline, CDR1 is SGHRS and CDR2 is YFSETQ. The J segment lost 4 bases and the V segment lost 3 bases, leaving 9 bases of the junction unmatched. This CDR3 comprises 15 residues. The CDR3 DNA reads as TGCGCCAGCAGCTGGGGGGCAGGGGGGAGCACTGAAGCTTTCTTT. Amino acids: CASSWGAGGSTEAFF.

This chain joins TRBV7-3 and TRBJ1-2; perhaps TRBD1 as D (6 bases). V was shortened by 4 bases and J by 13 bases, with 19 bases between the two germline ends. The CDR3 runs 13 residues. CDR1 SGHTA and CDR2 FQGTGA come from the germline V gene. CDR3 DNA sequence: TGTGCCAGCAGCTCCCTTGGGGGCGATGATCTCACCTTC. It codes for CASSSLGGDDLTF.

The chain combines TRBV10-2 with TRBJ1-2, with D maybe TRBD1 (5 bases). Germline-derived CDR1 and CDR2 are WSHSY and SAAADI. V was shortened by 3 bases and J by 2 bases, with 7 bases between the two germline ends. This CDR3 has 13 amino acids. CDR3 loop: CASSEWGNYGYTF. For the CDR3, the DNA is TGCGCCAGCAGTGAATGGGGGAACTATGGCTACACCTTC.

The rearrangement links TRBV3-1 (or the pseudogene TRBV3-2) to TRBJ2-5, with D hard to call. CDR3 length equals 16 residues. The germline V and J ends were trimmed by 3 bases and 7 bases, with 21 bases remaining between them. Germline V gene sequence: CDR1 LGHDT, CDR2 YNNKEL (reference sequence). The CDR3 DNA follows: TGTGCCAGCAGCCATAGGCCGGAGCGCCCCCCGGGGACCCAGTACTTC. It translates to CASSHRPERPPGTQYF.

This clone came up once. This chain connects TRBV28 to TRBJ1-3; no definite D call. The CDR3 extends over 17 amino acids. The V gene lost 3 bases and the J gene lost 0 bases, with 15 bases spanning the gap. Germline V gene data show CDR1 as MDHEN and CDR2 as SYDVKM. This CDR3 reads CASSLVGAEGSGNTIYF. CDR3 nucleotides: TGTGCCAGCAGTTTGGTGGGCGCCGAAGGCTCTGGAAACACCATATATTTT.